This TCR beta chain was obtained from a study of graft-versus-host responses after intestinal transplantation (dated by TCRdb to the early 2020s). Concerning the study at large: The transplants that recipients got were multivisceral, liver-intestinal, or isolated intestinal. Every recipient was given anti-thymocyte globulin induction, followed by around three years of maintenance tacrolimus and steroids. After intestinal transplantation, graft-versus-host and host-versus-graft alloreactive T cell clones were followed in the graft, circulation and bone marrow using bulk TCR-beta CDR3 sequencing. Alloreactive clones were identified by sequencing pre-transplant mixed lymphocyte reaction products and comparing them with unstimulated pre-transplant donor and recipient T cells. The cohort enrolled about 23 intestinal transplant recipients, one of whom was a retransplant, and a few patients without pretransplant specimens were excluded. Donor T cell macrochimerism was defined as a peak of at least 4% donor T cells among recipient peripheral blood mononuclear cells. Rather than being sequenced by the commercial service, samples from three later patients were sequenced in-house on an Illumina MiSeq and processed with MiXCR.

Note on this clone: Its antigen remains undetermined. No much larger clone is present one base from it, and per-base qualities are unavailable.

Results and caveats for the whole study, not just this receptor: GvH clones turned up in recipient bone marrow, with some appearing earlier in ileal mucosa or blood, a pattern consistent with an intestinal mucosal origin. The conclusions were limited by the relatively low number and heterogeneity of the intestinal transplant patients. High GvH to HvG T cell clonal ratios were observed in the allografts of patients with donor T cell macrochimerism. Early after transplant, peak levels of circulating GvH clones were found to be associated with declines in HvG clones.

Libraries were prepared through the immunoSEQ multiplex PCR assay. In most patients, genomic DNA was isolated using the Qiagen DNeasy Blood and Tissue Kit and sent frozen to Adaptive Biotechnologies for TCR sequencing. Adaptive Biotechnologies carried out high-throughput TCR-beta CDR3 sequencing of genomic DNA for most patients. From the authors' description of their analysis: TCR sequencing data were retrieved from Adaptive's ImmunoSEQ software for about 17 patients, whereas three other patients were processed with MiXCR and VDJtools. To correct CD4 versus CD8 sorting errors, sequences present in both subsets at a frequency ratio below 5:1 were removed. CDR3 nucleotide sequences shared between donor and recipient were removed because the origin of such sequences could not be assigned. To be classed as alloreactive, a clone needed at least 2-fold expansion over unstimulated cells and a minimum CFSE-low frequency of 0.002% (template counts) or 0.001% (read counts). A clone was considered mappable if detected in the sequenced pre-transplant spleen, lymph node, or MLR CFSE-low populations of the donor or recipient. Cumulative frequency of alloreactive clones was calculated as a percentage of all sequences weighted by copy number. TCRdb holds this immuneACCESS table with in-frame rearrangements only. Some clones are missing; in checked studies, unresolved V genes explain under half, and the rest has no known cause. V, J and clone size derive from that table, while D and trimming were established from the DNA sequence. Present in this sample are 50,000 to 75,000 clones, approximately 94% of which were seen just once. The ten biggest clones cover about 0.41% of the sample.

The germline V end is reduced by 0 bases and the J end by 7 bases; junction bases left unmatched: 12. Including cysteine and phenylalanine, the CDR3 has 17 amino acids. The DNA shown is the 51-base CDR3, in frame from base 1. From the germline V gene, CDR1 is MGHRA and CDR2 is YSYEKL. This sample's time point label indicates: cells obtained before transplantation from donor or recipient. CD3+CD4+ and CD3+CD8+ populations were FACS-sorted from unstimulated pre-transplant donor and recipient cells taken from spleen or lymph nodes. This sequence uses TRBV4-1 and TRBJ1-2, with 9 junctional bases fitting TRBD1. This TCR was recovered from a human donor who was the organ donor for an intestinal transplant. The input for sequencing was unstimulated CD4+ T cells sorted from spleen or lymph node cells, taken before transplant. The CDR3 in this case is CASSQDQNLGTGSGYTF. The DNA reads as follows: TGCGCCAGCAGCCAAGATCAAAACCTCGGGACAGGGAGTGGCTACACCTTC.